This T cell receptor beta chain comes out of a study of response to subunit inactivated influenza vaccine. TCRdb reprocessed the RT-PCR reads with MiXCR, giving one entry per CDR3 protein. The data hold hundreds of thousands of distinct CDR3 sequences, with less than 20% observed a single time. Study conclusions and caveats: Each seasonal flu vaccination may recruit only limited new T cells, authors suggested.

Note on this clonotype: Its antigen is still unknown.

V was clipped by 2 bases and J by 0 bases, with 10 bases between them. The CDR3 runs 16 residues. Germline loops: CDR1 MGHRA, CDR2 YSYEKL. The receptor's source is a man in his fifties who received an inactivated influenza vaccine. The sequenced sample was PBMCs from blood, obtained roughly 5 days after vaccination. J is TRBJ1-4 and V is TRBV4-1, with D uncertain. CDR3 in amino acids: CASSQLHSTTNEKLFF. CDR3 DNA: TGCGCCAGCAGCCAACTTCACAGTACAACTAATGAAAAACTGTTTTTT.